Given below is one TCR beta chain in context. This CDR3 region has 14 residues. Germline V gene data show CDR1 as SGHAT and CDR2 as FQNNGV. V was shortened by 6 bases and J by 7 bases, with 18 bases between the two germline ends. The data derive from a study of blood T cell repertoires in COVID-19. Overall study: T cells, B-cell-depleted T cells, or PBMCs supplied cDNA or gDNA.

Sequenced by immunoSEQ multiplex PCR; TCRdb stores in-frame clones only, minus some. The table records tens of thousands of clones, approximately 75% of them present only once. The specimen sequenced was peripheral blood. The chain joins TRBV11-2 to TRBJ1-1; no firm D call. The sequence was obtained from a man aged 50 to 60 with COVID-19, enrolled during active disease. The CDR3 is CASRPSLWRGEAFF. The CDR3 nucleotides are TGTGCCAGCAGGCCCTCCTTATGGCGGGGTGAAGCTTTCTTT.